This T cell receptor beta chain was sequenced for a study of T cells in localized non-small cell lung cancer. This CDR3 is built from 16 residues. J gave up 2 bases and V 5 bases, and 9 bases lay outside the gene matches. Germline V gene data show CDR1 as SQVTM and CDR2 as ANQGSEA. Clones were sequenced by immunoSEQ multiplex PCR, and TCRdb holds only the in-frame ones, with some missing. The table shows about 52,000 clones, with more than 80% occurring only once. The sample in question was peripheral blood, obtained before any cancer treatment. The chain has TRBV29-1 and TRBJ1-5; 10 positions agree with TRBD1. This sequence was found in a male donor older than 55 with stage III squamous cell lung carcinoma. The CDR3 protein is CSVSPAGTGGNQPQHF. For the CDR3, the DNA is TGCAGCGTTTCCCCAGCCGGGACAGGGGGCAATCAGCCCCAGCATTTT. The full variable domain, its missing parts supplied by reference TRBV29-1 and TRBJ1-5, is SAVISQKPSRDICQRGTSLTIQCQVDSQVTMMFWYRQQPGQSLTLIATANQGSEATYESGFVIDKFPISRPNLTFSTLTVSNMSPEDSSIYLCSVSPAGTGGNQPQHFGDGTRLSIL.